A selection of T cell receptor beta chains follows, all from one sample in a study of T cell changes during pregnancy in multiple sclerosis. The protocol was immunoSEQ multiplex PCR, while the TCRdb copy is restricted to in-frame clones and leaves out a portion. This table holds around 88,000 clones, 90% to 95% found once. Sequencing was performed on peripheral blood, taken in the first trimester of pregnancy. The origin of the receptors is a female donor with multiple sclerosis, enrolled in a pregnancy study. Both conserved end residues are part of each CDR3. D genes are given only for firm matches. The size of a clone is reported for some rows only, either as once, few or many, or as a class for expanded clones.

>few|TRBD1|TRBV15|TRBJ1-5
TGTGCCACCAGCAGTCAGACAGGGACGGGGCAGCCCCAGCATTTT
CATSSQTGTGQPQHF
>-|-|TRBV6-1|TRBJ1-2
TGTGCCAGCAGTGAAGCATCCCAGGGTAGTCACTATGGCTACACCTTC
CASSEASQGSHYGYTF
>-|-|TRBV9|TRBJ1-1
TGTGCCAGCAGCCCCCTGGAGAGGATGAACACTGAAGCTTTCTTT
CASSPLERMNTEAFF
>-|TRBD1|TRBV6-5|TRBJ1-1
TGTGCCAGCAGTTATCTGCGGACAGGGAGGACTGAAGCTTTCTTT
CASSYLRTGRTEAFF
>-|TRBD1|TRBV19|TRBJ1-2
TGTGCCAGTAGTATACTGGGCAGGGGGACGGATGGCTACACCTTC
CASSILGRGTDGYTF
>-|-|TRBV7-9|TRBJ1-1
TGTGCCAGCAGCCCGGAGGGCAGCCAGAACACTGAAGCTTTCTTT
CASSPEGSQNTEAFF
>once|TRBD1|TRBV7-7|TRBJ2-2
TGTGCTAGCAGCAACCAGGGGGCGACAAACACCGGGGAGCTGTTTTTT
CASSNQGATNTGELFF
>medium-sized|TRBD1|TRBV2|TRBJ1-5
TGTGCCAGCAGTGAACTACAGGGGGCCAATCAGCCCCAGCATTTT
CASSELQGANQPQHF
>-|-|TRBV27|TRBJ2-5
TGTGCCAGCAGTTTATCCGTACGTTGGGGAGACCAAGAGACCCAGTACTTC
CASSLSVRWGDQETQYF
>once|-|TRBV6-1|TRBJ1-4
TGTGCCAGCAGTGATATGGGCGGGAATGAAAAACTGTTTTTT
CASSDMGGNEKLFF
>-|TRBD1|TRBV4-1|TRBJ1-3
TGCGCCAGCAGCCAGCTACAGGGGGCTGGAAACACCATATATTTT
CASSQLQGAGNTIYF
>-|-|TRBV4-1|TRBJ1-1
TGCGCCAGTGGACATGGGCTAAACACTGAAGCTTTCTTT
CASGHGLNTEAFF
>-|-|TRBV5-1|TRBJ2-2
TGCGCCAGCAGCCCCCCGACTAGTGCGAACACCGGGGAGCTGTTTTTT
CASSPPTSANTGELFF
>once|TRBD1|TRBV10-3|TRBJ2-7
TGTGCCATCAGTACGGGACAGGGTAAAAGCGAGCAGTACTTC
CAISTGQGKSEQYF
>-|-|TRBV7-6|TRBJ1-1
TGTGCCAGCAGCAGAGCCCGATCGACAGCATTGAACACTGAAGCTTTCTTT
CASSRARSTALNTEAFF
>-|-|TRBV19|TRBJ1-6
TGTGCCAGTAGTATCGTGGACTTTCGTTCACCCCTCCACTTT
CASSIVDFRSPLHF
>few|-|TRBV7-7|TRBJ2-5
TGTGCCAGCAGCTTAGGAGGAGGGATCACCCACAAAGAGACCCAGTACTTC
CASSLGGGITHKETQYF
>-|TRBD2|TRBV4-2|TRBJ2-1
TGTGCCAGCAGCCCCTCCGGACTAGCGGGAGGTTACAATGAGCAGTTCTTC
CASSPSGLAGGYNEQFF
>-|-|TRBV29-1|TRBJ2-5
TGCAGCGTTGATTTGCGGATTGGGGAGACCCAGTACTTC
CSVDLRIGETQYF
>-|-|TRBV2|TRBJ1-5
TGTGCCAGCAGTGAAGCGCGTATCGGTTATAGCAATCAGCCCCAGCATTTT
CASSEARIGYSNQPQHF
>-|TRBD2|TRBV5-6|TRBJ2-1
TGTGCCAGCAGCATGATTTCACTAGCGATAGGGCAGTTCTTC
CASSMISLAIGQFF
>-|TRBD1|TRBV10-3|TRBJ2-3
TGTGCCATCAGGGGGGAGGACAGGGGCATCGCAGATACGCAGTATTTT
CAIRGEDRGIADTQYF
>-|-|TRBV28|TRBJ1-5
TGTGCCAGCACGGGAAGGGTCATTCAGCCCCAGCATTTT
CASTGRVIQPQHF
>-|-|TRBV10-3|TRBJ2-1
TGTGCCATCAGTGGCATCCTGGGCGAGCAGTTCTTC
CAISGILGEQFF
>-|TRBD2|TRBV9|TRBJ2-1
TGTGCCAGCAGCGCCTTCCCGACTAGCGGATCTTACAATGAGCAGTTCTTC
CASSAFPTSGSYNEQFF
>once|-|TRBV11-3|TRBJ2-5
TGTGCCAGCAGCTCGGGGGAGACCCAGTACTTC
CASSSGETQYF
>-|TRBD2|TRBV29-1|TRBJ2-5
TGCAGCGTAGGCGCGGGAGGCGGTATCAAAGAGACCCAGTACTTC
CSVGAGGGIKETQYF
>-|-|TRBV4-3|TRBJ1-2
TGCGCCAGCAGCCAAGACCACAGGGTACACTACACCTTC
CASSQDHRVHYTF
>-|TRBD1|TRBV30|TRBJ1-1
TGTGCCTGGAGTCCCGGACCGGGACAGGATAATGGGTACACTGAAGCTTTCTTT
CAWSPGPGQDNGYTEAFF
>-|TRBD1|TRBV7-3|TRBJ2-3
TGTGCCAGCAGCTTAACGGGACAGGGAACAGATACGCAGTATTTT
CASSLTGQGTDTQYF
>-|-|TRBV4-3|TRBJ1-3
TGCGCCAGCAGCCAAGGAGGGCCGGCCTCTGGAAACACCATATATTTT
CASSQGGPASGNTIYF
>-|TRBD1|TRBV27|TRBJ1-4
TGTGCCAGCAGAACCGGGACAGGGAATGAAAAACTGTTTTTT
CASRTGTGNEKLFF
>-|-|TRBV20-1|TRBJ1-5
TGCAGTGCTACAGGGGATCAGCCCCAGCATTTT
CSATGDQPQHF
>-|-|TRBV5-1|TRBJ2-7
TGCGCCAGCAGCGTAGGAACGACAGGTTCCTACGAGCAGTACTTC
CASSVGTTGSYEQYF
>-|-|TRBV27|TRBJ2-1
TGTGCCAGCAGGAAAGACAGGTCAATGTACAATGAGCAGTTCTTC
CASRKDRSMYNEQFF
>few|-|TRBV7-9|TRBJ1-6
TGTGCCAGCAGCCCACCGGGACTGGATAATTCACCCCTCCACTTT
CASSPPGLDNSPLHF
>few|-|TRBV30|TRBJ1-1
TGTGCCTGGGAGGGGGGGGTGAACACTGAAGCTTTCTTT
CAWEGGVNTEAFF
>once|TRBD1|TRBV7-9|TRBJ2-3
TGTGCCAGCAGCTCCCGGGACAGGGGGCAGGGTACGCAGTATTTT
CASSSRDRGQGTQYF
>-|-|TRBV9|TRBJ1-2
TGTGCCAGCAGCGTCGAAGGGGCGGCTGGCTACACCTTC
CASSVEGAAGYTF
>-|-|TRBV6-1|TRBJ1-1
TGTGCCAGCAGTTCCGTGGGGCGAGGCACTGAAGCTTTCTTT
CASSSVGRGTEAFF
>-|TRBD2|TRBV7-2|TRBJ2-1
TGTGCCAGCAGCAAGACTAGCGGGAGGAACAATGAGCAGTTCTTC
CASSKTSGRNNEQFF
>-|TRBD2|TRBV6-1|TRBJ2-7
TGTGCCAGCAGTGGACTAGCACCCCTCTCCTACGAGCAGTACTTC
CASSGLAPLSYEQYF
>-|TRBD2|TRBV29-1|TRBJ2-5
TGCAGCGTTGTAAAACAGGCGGGAGTGGAAGAGACCCAGTACTTC
CSVVKQAGVEETQYF
>-|TRBD2|TRBV30|TRBJ2-7
TGTGCCTGGAGTGTCGGGGGGGCGTTTTACGAGCAGTACTTC
CAWSVGGAFYEQYF
>-|TRBD1|TRBV19|TRBJ2-1
TGTGCCAGTAGTATAGGGACAGGGACGGAGCAGTTCTTC
CASSIGTGTEQFF
>-|-|TRBV28|TRBJ1-5
TGTGCCAGCAGTTTATCAGGGGTTGGGCAGCCCCAGCATTTT
CASSLSGVGQPQHF
>-|-|TRBV11-2|TRBJ2-1
TGTGCCAGCAGCTTTCTTCGGGGAGACAATGAGCAGTTCTTC
CASSFLRGDNEQFF
>-|TRBD2|TRBV11-3|TRBJ2-1
TGTGCCAGCAGCCCGCGGGACTATGGCAATGAGCAGTTCTTC
CASSPRDYGNEQFF
>-|TRBD1|TRBV30|TRBJ1-6
TGTGCCTGGAGTGTACGGACAGGGACTAATATTGGATCACCCCTCCACTTT
CAWSVRTGTNIGSPLHF
>-|TRBD2|TRBV18|TRBJ2-3
TGTGCCAGCTCACCAAGTCTAGCGGGGGCCCGCACAGATACGCAGTATTTT
CASSPSLAGARTDTQYF
>once|-|TRBV2|TRBJ2-4
TGTGCCAGCTTGGCCCGCCAAGCCAAAAACATTCAGTACTTC
CASLARQAKNIQYF
>-|TRBD2|TRBV7-2|TRBJ2-7
TGTGCCAGCAGCTCGGGACTAGCGATGTCCTACGAGCAGTACTTC
CASSSGLAMSYEQYF
>once|-|TRBV7-2|TRBJ1-3
TGTGCCAGCAGCTTAGTACAGGGAAACACCATATATTTT
CASSLVQGNTIYF
>-|-|TRBV6-5|TRBJ1-1
TGTGCCAGCAGTTACCTGGAGGGAGGAAGTGAAGCTTTCTTT
CASSYLEGGSEAFF
>few|TRBD1|TRBV10-3|TRBJ1-5
TGTGCCATCAGTGCGGACAGGGGCAATCAGCCCCAGCATTTT
CAISADRGNQPQHF
>once|-|TRBV19|TRBJ2-3
TGTGCCAGTGGAACCAGACAGTTAACCCCGCTGAGCACAGATACGCAGTATTTT
CASGTRQLTPLSTDTQYF
>-|TRBD1|TRBV10-3|TRBJ1-1
TGTGCCATCACGGAGGGACAGTCGAGGAACACTGAAGCTTTCTTT
CAITEGQSRNTEAFF
>-|-|TRBV5-1|TRBJ1-2
TGCGCCAGCAGCCCTCCAGGGATCTATGGCTACACCTTC
CASSPPGIYGYTF
>-|-|TRBV28|TRBJ1-4
TGTGCCAGCAGTTCTGGGTTTGAGGAACTGTTTTTT
CASSSGFEELFF